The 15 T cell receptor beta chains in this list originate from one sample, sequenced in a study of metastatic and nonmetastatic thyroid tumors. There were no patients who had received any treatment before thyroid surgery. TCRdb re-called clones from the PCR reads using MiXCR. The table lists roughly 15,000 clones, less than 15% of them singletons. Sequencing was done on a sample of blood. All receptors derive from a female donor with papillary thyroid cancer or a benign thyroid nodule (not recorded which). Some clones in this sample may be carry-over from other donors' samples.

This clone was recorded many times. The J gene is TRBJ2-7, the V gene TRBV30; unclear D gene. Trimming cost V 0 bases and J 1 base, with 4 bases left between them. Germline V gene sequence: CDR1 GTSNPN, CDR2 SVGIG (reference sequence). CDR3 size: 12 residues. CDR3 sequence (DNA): TGTGCCTGGAGTGTCGGATCCTACGAGCAGTACTTC. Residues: CAWSVGSYEQYF.

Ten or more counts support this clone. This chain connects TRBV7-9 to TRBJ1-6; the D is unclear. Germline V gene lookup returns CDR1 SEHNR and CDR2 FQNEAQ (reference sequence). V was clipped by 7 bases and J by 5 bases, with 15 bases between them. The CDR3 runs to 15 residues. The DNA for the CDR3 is TGTGCCAGCACCTCTGTTCGGGGTAATAATTCACCCCTCCACTTT. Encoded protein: CASTSVRGNNSPLHF.

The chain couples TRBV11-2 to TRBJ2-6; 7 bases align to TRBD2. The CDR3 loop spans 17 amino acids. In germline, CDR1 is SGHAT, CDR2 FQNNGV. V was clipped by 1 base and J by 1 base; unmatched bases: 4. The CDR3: CASSLGLAASGANVLTF. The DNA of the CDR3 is TGTGCCAGCAGCTTAGGTCTAGCGGCTTCTGGGGCCAACGTCCTGACTTTC. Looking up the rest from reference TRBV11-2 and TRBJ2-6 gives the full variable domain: EAGVAQSPRYKIIEKRQSVAFWCNPISGHATLYWYQQILGQGPKLLIQFQNNGVVDDSQLPKDRFSAERLKGVDSTLKIQPAKLEDSAVYLCASSLGLAASGANVLTFGAGSRLTVL.

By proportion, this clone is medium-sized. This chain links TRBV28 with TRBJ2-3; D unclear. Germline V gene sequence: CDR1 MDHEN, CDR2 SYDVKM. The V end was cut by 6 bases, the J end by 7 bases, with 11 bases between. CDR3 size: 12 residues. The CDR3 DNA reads TGTGCCAGCAGACGATCTGATAATACGCAGTATTTT. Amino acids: CASRRSDNTQYF.

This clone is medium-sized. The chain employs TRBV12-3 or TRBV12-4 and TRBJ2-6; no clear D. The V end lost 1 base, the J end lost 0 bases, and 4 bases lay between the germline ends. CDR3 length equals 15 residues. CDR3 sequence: CASSLDSSGANVLTF. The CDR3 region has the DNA TGTGCCAGCAGTTTAGACAGCTCTGGGGCCAACGTCCTGACTTTC.

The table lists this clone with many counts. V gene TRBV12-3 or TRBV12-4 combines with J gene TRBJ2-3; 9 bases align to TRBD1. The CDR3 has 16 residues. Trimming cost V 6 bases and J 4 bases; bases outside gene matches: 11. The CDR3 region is CASRNGQGRIADTQYF. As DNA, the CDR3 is TGTGCCAGCAGAAACGGACAGGGGAGGATCGCAGATACGCAGTATTTT.

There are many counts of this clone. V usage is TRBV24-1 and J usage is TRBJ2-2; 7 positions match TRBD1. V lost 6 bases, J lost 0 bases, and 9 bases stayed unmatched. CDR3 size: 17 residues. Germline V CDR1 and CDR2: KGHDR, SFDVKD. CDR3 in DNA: TGTGCCACCAGTAACAGGGGACAGAGTTCGAACACCGGGGAGCTGTTTTTT. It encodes CATSNRGQSSNTGELFF.

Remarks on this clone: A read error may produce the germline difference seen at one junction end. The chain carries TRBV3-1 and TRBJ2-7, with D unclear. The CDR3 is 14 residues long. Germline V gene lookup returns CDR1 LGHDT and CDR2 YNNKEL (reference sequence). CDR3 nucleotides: TGTGCCAGCAGCCCTCACAAGGGCTCCTACGTGCAGTACTTC. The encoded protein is CASSPHKGSYVQYF.

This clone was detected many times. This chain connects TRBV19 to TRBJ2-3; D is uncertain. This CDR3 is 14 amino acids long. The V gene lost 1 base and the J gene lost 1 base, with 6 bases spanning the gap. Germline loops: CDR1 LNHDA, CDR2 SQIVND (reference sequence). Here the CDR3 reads CASSIGAGTDTQYF. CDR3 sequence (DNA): TGTGCCAGTAGTATAGGGGCGGGCACAGATACGCAGTATTTT.

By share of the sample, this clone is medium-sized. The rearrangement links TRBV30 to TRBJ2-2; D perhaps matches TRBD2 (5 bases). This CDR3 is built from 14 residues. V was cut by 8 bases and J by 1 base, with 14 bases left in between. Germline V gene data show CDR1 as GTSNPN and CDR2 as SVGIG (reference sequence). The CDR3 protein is CALERLVNTGELFF. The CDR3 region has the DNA TGTGCCCTCGAGCGGCTGGTGAACACCGGGGAGCTGTTTTTT.

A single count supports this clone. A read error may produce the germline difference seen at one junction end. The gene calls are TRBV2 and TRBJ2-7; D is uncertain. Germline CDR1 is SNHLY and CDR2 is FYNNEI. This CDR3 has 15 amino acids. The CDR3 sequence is CASSVSLGGSYDQYF. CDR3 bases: TGTGCCAGCAGTGTCTCGCTGGGTGGATCCTACGATCAGTACTTC.

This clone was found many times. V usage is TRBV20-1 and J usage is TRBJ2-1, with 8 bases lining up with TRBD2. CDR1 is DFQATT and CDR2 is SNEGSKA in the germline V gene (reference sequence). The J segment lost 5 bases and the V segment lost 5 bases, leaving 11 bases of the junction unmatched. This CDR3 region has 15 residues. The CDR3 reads CSAARPGLVNNEQFF. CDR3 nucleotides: TGCAGTGCTGCCAGACCGGGACTAGTAAACAATGAGCAGTTCTTC.

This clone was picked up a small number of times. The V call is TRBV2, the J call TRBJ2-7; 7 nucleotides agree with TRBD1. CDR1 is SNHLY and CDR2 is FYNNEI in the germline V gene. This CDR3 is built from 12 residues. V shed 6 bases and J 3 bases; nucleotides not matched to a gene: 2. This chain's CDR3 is CASRRDSYEQYF. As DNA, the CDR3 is TGTGCCAGCAGACGGGACAGCTACGAGCAGTACTTC.

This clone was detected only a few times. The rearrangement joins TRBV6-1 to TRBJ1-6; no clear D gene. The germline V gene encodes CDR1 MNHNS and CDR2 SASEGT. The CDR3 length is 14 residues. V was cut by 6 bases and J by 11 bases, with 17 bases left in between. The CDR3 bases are TGTGCCAGCAGCCCAACCCCCCCAAGTACACCCCTCCACTTT. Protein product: CASSPTPPSTPLHF.

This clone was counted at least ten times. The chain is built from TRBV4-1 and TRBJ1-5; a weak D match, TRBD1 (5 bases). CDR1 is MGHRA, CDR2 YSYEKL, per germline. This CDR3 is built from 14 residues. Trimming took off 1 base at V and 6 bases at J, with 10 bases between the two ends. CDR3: CASSQVGQGQPQHF. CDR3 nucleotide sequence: TGCGCCAGCAGCCAAGTGGGGCAGGGTCAGCCCCAGCATTTT.